The next 21 T cell receptor beta chains were all read from a single sample in a study of cytomegalovirus exposure and HLA in healthy donors. Amplification used 60 Vbeta primers and 13 Jbeta primers. The repertoire was sequenced with immunoSEQ multiplex PCR; TCRdb's copy has only in-frame clones and lacks some. There are around 120,000 clones in the sample; about 66% occur only once, and 1.6% lies in the top ten. Sequencing was performed on PBMCs. These receptors were collected from a man aged 30 to 39 in good health and CMV-seropositive.

This rearrangement joins TRBV16 to TRBJ1-5; D is unclear. CDR3 length equals 15 residues. Trimming removed 3 bases from V and 0 bases from J, with 9 bases in between. The germline gives CDR1 KGHSY, CDR2 FQNENV. The CDR3 nucleotides are TGTGCCAGCAGCCACAACAGCAATAGCAATCAGCCCCAGCATTTT. Its protein is CASSHNSNSNQPQHF.

This sequence joins TRBV5-4 and TRBJ2-2; D remains unclear. The V gene lost 4 bases and the J gene lost 3 bases, with 16 bases spanning the gap. The CDR3 is 16 residues long. Germline assignment: CDR1 SGHNT and CDR2 YYREEE (reference sequence). The CDR3, as DNA: TGTGCCAGCAGCCCAAAGGAGAGGCCGGACACCGGGGAGCTGTTTTTT. Protein: CASSPKERPDTGELFF.

DNA of the CDR3: TGCGCCAGCAGTGTCCCCGGGACTCCCGAGAAGTCCTACGAGCAGTACTTC. Protein: CASSVPGTPEKSYEQYF. The chain combines TRBV10-1 with TRBJ2-7; maybe TRBD2 (6 bases). Germline V CDR1 and CDR2: WNHNN, SYGVQD (reference sequence). Trimming took off 4 bases at V and 1 base at J, with 20 bases between the two ends. The CDR3 length is 17 residues.

This rearrangement joins TRBV7-2 to TRBJ2-1; 10 positions match TRBD2. With 6 bases clipped from V and 8 bases from J, the junction kept 7 bases outside the gene matches. The CDR3 sequence is 14 residues long. CDR1 and CDR2 (germline): SGHTA, FQGNSA. In nucleotides, the CDR3 is TGTGCCAGCAGTAAAGCGGGAGGGCCTGATGAGCAGTTCTTC. Protein: CASSKAGGPDEQFF.

The chain joins TRBV5-3 to TRBJ2-3; 9 nucleotides agree with TRBD2. TRBV5-3 is known as an ORF, though its function is uncertain. V shed 1 base and J 3 bases; nucleotides not matched to a gene: 9. The CDR3 runs 17 residues. The CDR3 DNA is TGTGCCAGAAGCTTGTTCCCGACTAGCGGCAAGACAGATACGCAGTATTTT. This translates into CARSLFPTSGKTDTQYF.

The chain joins TRBV28 to TRBJ1-2, with a possible D match to TRBD1 (5 bases). V was clipped by 11 bases and J by 4 bases, with 11 bases between them. Germline CDR1 reads MDHEN; CDR2 reads SYDVKM. This CDR3 spans 11 amino acids. CDR3 loop: CAVGGTYGYTF. The CDR3 region has the DNA TGTGCCGTCGGGGGTACCTATGGCTACACCTTC.

This sequence joins TRBV25-1 and TRBJ2-5, with 9 bases that match TRBD2. The CDR3 is made up of 14 amino acids. V was clipped by 4 bases and J by 5 bases; unmatched bases: 5. CDR1 is MGHDK and CDR2 is SYGVNS in the germline V gene. This chain's CDR3 is CASSGLTSGETQYF. CDR3 nucleotides: TGTGCCAGCAGTGGCCTCACTAGCGGGGAGACCCAGTACTTC.

V is TRBV15 and J is TRBJ1-2, with D hard to call. The germline V and J ends were trimmed by 1 base and 3 bases, with 9 bases remaining between them. Germline loops: CDR1 LNHNV, CDR2 YYDKDF (reference sequence). CDR3 length equals 14 residues. The CDR3 is CATSRVYEDYGYTF. As DNA, the CDR3 is TGTGCCACCAGCAGAGTTTACGAGGACTATGGCTACACCTTC.

Points on this clone: In the same sample, other DNA sequences code for this CDR3. The CDR3, as DNA: TGTGCCAGCAGCTTAACGACAGGGATGCCCGAGCAGTACTTC. Its translation: CASSLTTGMPEQYF. This sequence joins TRBV7-9 and TRBJ2-7; 7 bases map to TRBD1. The CDR3 contains 14 residues. Trimming at V came to 2 bases and at J to 6 bases, leaving 7 bases not matched to a gene. CDR1 and CDR2 from the germline V gene are SEHNR and FQNEAQ (reference sequence).

The chain couples TRBV6-1 to TRBJ1-5; D might be TRBD1 (6 bases). This CDR3 comprises 15 residues. Germline lookup yields CDR1 MNHNS and CDR2 SASEGT. Trimming pared 10 bases from V and 3 bases from J, leaving 19 bases between. DNA for the CDR3: TGTGCCACCGTGGTACAGGGTGCCCCCAATCAGCCCCAGCATTTT. It specifies CATVVQGAPNQPQHF.

A few counts support this clone. The chain links TRBV4-1 to TRBJ1-3; possible D gene TRBD1, 6 bases. Germline loops: CDR1 MGHRA, CDR2 YSYEKL. This CDR3 spans 15 amino acids. V lost 4 bases and J 7 bases, leaving 17 bases between the germline ends. This CDR3 reads CASSRRGGWMNTIYF. In nucleotides, the CDR3 is TGCGCCAGCAGCCGTCGAGGGGGATGGATGAACACCATATATTTT.

This clone was seen more than once but under ten times. The rearrangement joins TRBV14 to TRBJ2-1; 7 nucleotides align to TRBD2. The CDR3 has 15 residues. The ends lost 4 bases at V and 5 bases at J; junction bases unmatched: 8. Germline V gene lookup returns CDR1 SGHDN and CDR2 FVKESK. CDR3 protein: CASSPSLGGNNEQFF. The DNA of the CDR3 is TGTGCCAGCAGCCCGTCACTGGGGGGGAACAATGAGCAGTTCTTC.

There are a few counts of this clone. The CDR3 nucleotides read TGTGCCAGCAGTGAAGCCAAGGGGCTGGGACAGCCCCAGCATTTT. Amino acid sequence: CASSEAKGLGQPQHF. The chain links TRBV6-1 to TRBJ1-5; tentatively, D is TRBD1 (5 bases). The CDR3 is made up of 15 amino acids. CDR1 is MNHNS, CDR2 SASEGT, per germline. V was shortened by 0 bases and J by 7 bases, with 13 bases between the two germline ends.

This rearrangement joins TRBV7-9 to TRBJ1-1, with 7 bases lining up with TRBD1. After removal of 5 bases from V and 10 bases from J, the junction contained 10 bases not matched to a gene. Germline V gene lookup returns CDR1 SEHNR and CDR2 FQNEAQ (reference sequence). The CDR3 totals 13 residues. CDR3 bases: TGTGCCAGCAGCCCAGAAGGGGGCAGGGGAGCTTTCTTT. Translation: CASSPEGGRGAFF.

This clone was recorded a few times. The chain couples TRBV10-1 to TRBJ2-1; the D gene is possibly TRBD1 (5 bases). With 3 bases removed from V and 8 bases from J, the gap between germline ends came to 20 bases. Germline-derived CDR1 and CDR2 are WNHNN and SYGVQD (reference sequence). This CDR3 comprises 16 residues. The CDR3 DNA follows: TGCGCCAGCAGTGAATTCGGCTCTCCGATGGGGCATGAGCAGTTCTTC. Protein product: CASSEFGSPMGHEQFF.

The rearrangement links TRBV5-4 to TRBJ2-5; TRBD1 aligns across 12 bases. This CDR3 has 16 amino acids. Germline CDR1 is SGHNT and CDR2 is YYREEE (reference sequence). V shed 1 base, J shed 4 bases, and the junction held 5 bases outside the gene matches. The CDR3 protein is CASSLFGTGGGETQYF. In DNA, the CDR3 is TGTGCCAGCAGCTTGTTCGGGACAGGGGGCGGAGAGACCCAGTACTTC.

The CDR3 sequence: CASSRFFQVGFF. The DNA for the CDR3 is TGTGCCAGCAGTCGATTTTTCCAAGTCGGGTTCTTC. This chain uses TRBV2 with TRBJ2-1; D is unresolved. V gave up 5 bases and J gave up 15 bases, with 17 bases separating them. CDR1 is SNHLY, CDR2 FYNNEI, per germline. The CDR3 runs 12 residues.

This clone was found once. The rearrangement joins TRBV2 to TRBJ1-3; the D gene is possibly TRBD1 (5 bases). The germline CDR1 and CDR2 sequences are SNHLY and FYNNEI. The CDR3 has 13 amino acids. Trimming took 6 bases from V and 2 from J, leaving 8 bases between them. This CDR3 reads CASRKTAGNTIYF. The CDR3 DNA sequence: TGTGCCAGCAGGAAGACAGCTGGAAACACCATATATTTT. Full variable domain (outside the CDR3, taken from reference TRBV2 and TRBJ1-3): EPEVTQTPSHQVTQMGQEVILRCVPISNHLYFYWYRQILGQKVEFLVSFYNNEISEKSEIFDDQFSVERPDGSNFTLKIRSTKLEDSAMYFCASRKTAGNTIYFGEGSWLTVV.

J is TRBJ1-2 and V is TRBV18; 8 nucleotides agree with TRBD1. Unmatched junction bases numbered 6, after V lost 3 bases and J lost 3 bases. Germline loops: CDR1 KGHSH, CDR2 LQKENI. There are 15 residues in the CDR3. The CDR3 nucleotides read TGTGCCAGCTCACCGTGGACAGGGACAGACTATGGCTACACCTTC. This translates into CASSPWTGTDYGYTF.

With respect to this clone: Relative to the germline gene, one junction end is altered; a read error may explain this. J is TRBJ2-2 and V is TRBV7-3, with D possibly matching TRBD1 (6 bases). Germline assignment: CDR1 SGHTA and CDR2 FQGTGA. This CDR3 is built from 13 residues. The CDR3 loop reads CANSVQGGGELFF. The CDR3 DNA reads TGTGCCAACAGCGTACAGGGTGGCGGGGAGCTGTTTTTT.

This chain connects TRBV4-3 to TRBJ2-3, with D possibly TRBD2 on 6 matching bases. This CDR3 spans 18 amino acids. CDR1 is LGHNA, CDR2 YSLEER, per germline. V lost 0 bases, J lost 0 bases, and 16 bases lay in between. The CDR3 protein is CASSQEPPLAESTDTQYF. The CDR3 DNA sequence: TGCGCCAGCAGCCAAGAGCCCCCGTTAGCGGAAAGCACAGATACGCAGTATTTT.